Following are 18 T cell receptor beta chains from one sample sequenced in a study of spatial heterogeneity in lung cancer. From the 5' RACE reads, TCRdb called clonotypes with MiXCR, one entry per CDR3 protein. The table shows over 40,000 distinct CDR3 sequences, with over 9.5% occurring only once. The sample's time point: blood at routine non-recurrence follow-up after resection. Sequenced material: PBMCs, taken at follow-up. Receptor source: a male donor with early-stage non-small cell lung cancer.

The chain has TRBV5-5 and TRBJ2-1; no definite D call. This CDR3 is 12 amino acids long. V shed 0 bases and J shed 9 bases, with 7 bases lying between them. Germline lookup yields CDR1 SGHKS and CDR2 YYEKEE (reference sequence). The CDR3 region has the DNA TGTGCCAGCAGCTTGGTAGAGGTTGAGCAGTTCTTC. Protein product: CASSLVEVEQFF.

Worth noting for this clonotype: A much larger clone lies a single base off, so this may be a read error. This chain uses TRBV3-1 with TRBJ1-1; D is possibly TRBD1 (5 bases). The CDR3 spans 16 residues. V gave up 1 base and J gave up 1 base, with 13 bases separating them. Looked up from germline, CDR1 is LGHDT and CDR2 is YNNKEL (reference sequence). This CDR3 reads CASSQGQNFTNTEAFF. The CDR3 DNA reads as TGTGCCAGCAGCCAAGGACAGAATTTTACGAACACTGAAGCTTTCTTT.

This clonotype has ten or more counts. The J gene is TRBJ2-1, the V gene TRBV29-1; D is undetermined. Trimming left V 5 bases short and J 3 bases short, with 2 bases between. The CDR3 contains 10 residues. From germline, CDR1 is SQVTM and CDR2 ANQGSEA. DNA for the CDR3: TGCAGCGTTAGCTACAATGAGCAGTTCTTC. The encoded protein is CSVSYNEQFF.

This chain joins TRBV7-8 and TRBJ2-3, with a weak D call TRBD2 (5 bases). Trimming cost V 4 bases and J 0 bases, with 17 bases left between them. This CDR3 is 17 amino acids long. Germline V gene sequence: CDR1 SGHVS, CDR2 FQNEAQ. The CDR3 DNA sequence: TGTGCCAGCAGCTCGCTCGGGAAAACAGAGAGCACAGATACGCAGTATTTT. This encodes CASSSLGKTESTDTQYF.

A few counts support this clonotype. The chain is built from TRBV11-2 and TRBJ1-6; the D is unclear. Trimming removed 1 base at V and 9 bases at J, with 4 bases between. The CDR3 spans 12 residues. Germline values: CDR1 SGHAT, CDR2 FQNNGV. As DNA, the CDR3 is TGTGCCAGCAGCTTAGGGGGTTCACCCCTCCACTTT. Translation gives CASSLGGSPLHF. Filled out from reference TRBV11-2 and TRBJ1-6, the complete variable domain reads EAGVAQSPRYKIIEKRQSVAFWCNPISGHATLYWYQQILGQGPKLLIQFQNNGVVDDSQLPKDRFSAERLKGVDSTLKIQPAKLEDSAVYLCASSLGGSPLHFGNGTRLTVT.

This clonotype was recorded a few times. The chain employs TRBV25-1 and TRBJ1-1; no clear D gene. Germline lookup yields CDR1 MGHDK and CDR2 SYGVNS. The CDR3 runs to 13 residues. The V end was cut by 5 bases, the J end by 8 bases, with 15 bases between. The CDR3 DNA follows: TGTGCCAGCAGTAGGCCATACGCTGAAGAAGCTTTCTTT. This sequence encodes CASSRPYAEEAFF.

This clonotype was observed at least ten times. This sequence joins TRBV20-1 and TRBJ1-2, with D possibly being TRBD1 (5 bases). Trimming cost V 0 bases and J 6 bases, with 23 bases left between them. Per germline, CDR1 DFQATT and CDR2 SNEGSKA (reference sequence). CDR3 length equals 17 residues. The CDR3 DNA sequence: TGCAGTGCTAGAGATGGGGGTCTGGGGAAGGGAAGAGATGGCTACACCTTC. This gives the protein CSARDGGLGKGRDGYTF.

The table lists this clonotype with many counts. The V and J genes are TRBV20-1 and TRBJ1-3; TRBD1 matches at 8 bases. Trimming at V came to 0 bases and at J to 6 bases, leaving 4 bases not matched to a gene. Germline CDR1 and CDR2: DFQATT and SNEGSKA (reference sequence). The CDR3 spans 14 residues. The CDR3 DNA sequence: TGCAGTGCTAGAGACAGGGGGCTCGAAAACACCATATATTTT. Protein sequence: CSARDRGLENTIYF.

This clonotype was counted between two and nine times. The rearrangement uses TRBV6-5 and TRBJ2-5, with D perhaps TRBD2 (6 bases). CDR1 and CDR2 from the germline V gene are MNHEY and SVGAGI. The CDR3 contains 13 residues. V was trimmed by 8 bases and J by 7 bases, leaving 17 bases between them. CDR3 loop: CASRRDGPGTQYF. CDR3 DNA sequence: TGTGCCAGCCGGCGGGACGGCCCTGGGACCCAGTACTTC.

This clonotype was detected ten times or more. The chain has TRBV5-1 and TRBJ2-5; 13 bases are shared with TRBD2. Trimming took 2 bases from V and 4 from J; bases not matched to a gene: 8. This CDR3 contains 17 residues. The germline CDR1 and CDR2 sequences are SGHRS and YFSETQ. The CDR3 loop reads CASSFTGLAGVGETQYF. Here the CDR3 DNA reads TGCGCCAGCAGCTTTACCGGACTAGCGGGGGTAGGAGAGACCCAGTACTTC.

This clonotype showed up many times. The V gene is TRBV3-1, the J gene TRBJ1-2, with a weak D call TRBD1 (5 bases). The V gene's germline CDR1 is LGHDT and CDR2 YNNKEL (reference sequence). V was cut by 0 bases and J by 7 bases, with 12 bases left in between. The CDR3 sequence is 14 residues long. CDR3 sequence (DNA): TGTGCCAGCAGCCAAGATCCCGCAGGGTTTGGCTACACCTTC. Translated: CASSQDPAGFGYTF.

The V and J genes are TRBV7-2 and TRBJ2-1; 9 bases map to TRBD2. From germline, CDR1 is SGHTA and CDR2 FQGNSA. The V gene end was trimmed by 7 bases and the J gene end by 7 bases; junction bases not matched to a gene: 11. The CDR3 totals 15 residues. The CDR3 here is CASNRLAEGSNEQFF. The CDR3 DNA reads TGTGCCAGCAACCGACTAGCGGAGGGTAGTAATGAGCAGTTCTTC.

Comments on this clonotype: The junction departs from the called germline gene at one end, perhaps through a read error. The CDR3 loop reads CASSPIHYEQYF. CDR3 sequence (DNA): TGCGCCAGCAGTCCTATCCACTACGAGCAGTACTTC. J is TRBJ2-7 and V is TRBV6-2 or TRBV6-3; D is undetermined. The CDR3 totals 12 residues. Germline assignment: CDR1 MNHEY and CDR2 SVGEGT.

This clonotype was counted many times. This chain joins TRBV6-5 and TRBJ1-1, with D unresolved. The CDR3 loop spans 13 amino acids. The V and J ends lost 7 bases and 4 bases respectively, with 13 bases between them. Germline assignment: CDR1 MNHEY and CDR2 SVGAGI. CDR3 bases: TGTGCCAGCATGAGAGGGTTGGGCACTGAAGCTTTCTTT. Translated: CASMRGLGTEAFF.

This clonotype was seen repeatedly, ten times or more. V is TRBV7-2 and J is TRBJ1-2; D not certain. The V gene lost 4 bases and the J gene lost 3 bases, with 9 bases spanning the gap. Germline-derived CDR1 and CDR2 are SGHTA and FQGNSA. The CDR3 spans 13 residues. This chain's CDR3 is CASSSTLYYGYTF. The CDR3 bases are TGTGCCAGCAGCTCAACCCTATACTATGGCTACACCTTC.

This clonotype was recorded a few times. The gene calls are TRBV4-2 and TRBJ2-7; D is uncertain. The CDR3 spans 13 residues. V lost 0 bases and J 5 bases, leaving 8 bases between the germline ends. CDR1 is LGHNA and CDR2 is YNFKEQ in the germline V gene. This CDR3 is CASSQESSHEQYF. CDR3 sequence (DNA): TGTGCCAGCAGCCAAGAAAGTTCCCACGAGCAGTACTTC.

This clonotype was counted at least ten times. This sequence joins TRBV20-1 and TRBJ1-2, with no clear D. Germline CDR1 and CDR2: DFQATT and SNEGSKA (reference sequence). V was pared by 0 bases and J by 6 bases, with 5 bases between. The CDR3 is 11 residues long. CDR3 loop: CSARDMDGYTF. Here the CDR3 DNA reads TGCAGTGCTAGAGATATGGATGGCTACACCTTC.

The rearrangement links TRBV2 to TRBJ2-1; D gene unclear. The V and J ends lost 6 bases and 10 bases respectively, with 16 bases between them. This CDR3 region has 13 residues. Per the germline V gene, CDR1 is SNHLY and CDR2 is FYNNEI. CDR3 DNA sequence: TGTGCCAGCAGCTCCCTGGTCGCCCAGGAGCAGTTCTTC. Amino acids: CASSSLVAQEQFF.